Sequencing of this T cell receptor beta chain was carried out in a study of blood T cells in healthy people across ages. Comment on this clonotype: No antigen is known for it.

A minimum of 6 million PBMCs was isolated per sample. The second PCR ran roughly 7 to 12 cycles with a sample-barcoded 5' primer and J-beta primers. MiXCR, applied by TCRdb to the 5' RACE reads, yields one record per CDR3 protein. In the table there are some 900,000 distinct CDR3 sequences, around 46% of which are singletons. The length of the CDR3 is 15 residues. Germline V gene lookup returns CDR1 DFQATT and CDR2 SNEGSKA (reference sequence). V was clipped by 6 bases and J by 13 bases, with 28 bases between them. Study outcomes and limitations: CMV status of donors was not determined, possibly confounding expanded clonotype changes. Age brought a roughly linear fall in TCR beta diversity measured per million T cells.

V and J are TRBV20-1 and TRBJ1-5; TRBD1 is a possible D gene (5 bases). The sample taken for sequencing was blood. The TCR originated in a man younger than 45 in good health. The CDR3 DNA reads as TGCAGTGCCGACGCGGGTATGGGCAGGGCCATTAATCAGCATTTT. It translates to CSADAGMGRAINQHF.